The 7 T cell receptor beta chains below all came from one sample that was sequenced in a study of Tregs in tolerant kidney transplant recipients. Only in-frame clones appear in the TCRdb table, and some are missing; sequencing was by immunoSEQ multiplex PCR. The sample consists of some 110,000 clones, roughly 92% of them appearing once. Sequencing was done on a sample of CD4+ T cells from blood. The receptors derive from a human donor in good health.

This sequence joins TRBV2 and TRBJ2-3; 9 positions match TRBD2. This CDR3 contains 12 residues. Germline V gene lookup returns CDR1 SNHLY and CDR2 FYNNEI. V lost 5 bases and J lost 10; bases outside the gene matches: 4. CDR3 loop: CASSLAGEAQYF. CDR3 DNA sequence: TGTGCCAGCAGTTTAGCGGGAGAAGCGCAGTATTTT.

The chain joins TRBV5-1 to TRBJ2-7, with D possibly being TRBD1 (7 bases). Trimming removed 0 bases from V and 3 bases from J, with 16 bases in between. CDR1 is SGHRS, CDR2 YFSETQ, per germline. CDR3 length: 16 residues. The chain's CDR3 is CASSLGAGQTVYEQYF. The CDR3 DNA sequence: TGCGCCAGCAGCTTGGGTGCGGGACAGACAGTCTACGAGCAGTACTTC.

The genes are TRBV18 and TRBJ2-2, with D tentatively TRBD2 (5 bases). Germline V gene sequence: CDR1 KGHSH, CDR2 LQKENI. V was cut by 3 bases and J by 0 bases, with 5 bases left in between. The CDR3 is made up of 14 amino acids. This CDR3 reads CASSPGANTGELFF. In DNA, the CDR3 is TGTGCCAGCTCACCCGGGGCGAACACCGGGGAGCTGTTTTTT.

The J gene is TRBJ1-2, the V gene TRBV6-6; TRBD1 might be the D (5 bases). CDR1 MNHNY and CDR2 SVGAGI come from the germline V gene (reference sequence). Trimming removed 5 bases at V and 2 bases at J, with 9 bases between. The CDR3 contains 13 residues. This chain's CDR3 is CASSARGNYGYTF. CDR3 nucleotide sequence: TGTGCCAGCAGTGCGCGGGGGAACTATGGCTACACCTTC.

This chain uses TRBV27 with TRBJ2-1, with 9 nucleotides matching TRBD2. Germline assignment: CDR1 MNHEY and CDR2 SMNVEV (reference sequence). This CDR3 is built from 17 residues. V lost 0 bases to trimming and J lost 7 bases; unmatched junction nucleotides: 10. As DNA, the CDR3 is TGTGCCAGCAGTTTATCCTATGTTAGCGGGAGAGGAAATGAGCAGTTCTTC. Its protein is CASSLSYVSGRGNEQFF.

The gene calls are TRBV18 and TRBJ2-6; no reliable D call. The CDR3 is 15 residues long. Trimming removed 6 bases from V and 1 base from J, with 10 bases in between. The germline gives CDR1 KGHSH, CDR2 LQKENI. CDR3 sequence (DNA): TGTGCCAGCTCCCGGGCGGCGTCTGGGGCCAACGTCCTGACTTTC. Its translation is CASSRAASGANVLTF.

The V gene is TRBV23-1, the J gene TRBJ2-3; 7 bases are a match to TRBD1. TRBV23-1 is an ORF, and what it does is uncertain. The trim removed 3 bases at V and 2 bases at J, leaving 5 bases unmatched. The CDR3 is made up of 15 amino acids. The CDR3 bases are TGCGCCAGCAGTCAGCCGGGACAGAACACAGATACGCAGTATTTT. It codes for CASSQPGQNTDTQYF.